The 12 T cell receptor beta chains listed next were all sequenced from one sample in a study of cytomegalovirus exposure and HLA in healthy donors. In the PCR, 60 Vbeta and 13 Jbeta primers were used. The table came from immunoSEQ multiplex PCR; TCRdb's copy has only in-frame clones and leaves some out. Here the sample spans approximately 110,000 clones, over 70% being singletons. Material for sequencing was PBMCs. The receptors come from a woman between 40 and 55 years old in good health and CMV-seronegative.

The chain has TRBV19 and TRBJ2-3, with a weak D call TRBD2 (7 bases). Germline V lookup: CDR1 LNHDA, CDR2 SQIVND (reference sequence). V was clipped by 3 bases and J by 0 bases, with 10 bases between them. The CDR3 is 15 residues long. As DNA, the CDR3 is TGTGCCAGTAGTATCGGGGGGCGCAGCACAGATACGCAGTATTTT. Protein sequence: CASSIGGRSTDTQYF.

The genes are TRBV18 and TRBJ2-1; perhaps TRBD1 as D (5 bases). CDR1 and CDR2 from the germline V gene are KGHSH and LQKENI. V was clipped by 6 bases and J by 1 base, with 13 bases between them. The CDR3 runs to 15 residues. The CDR3 nucleotides are TGTGCCAGCTCTCAAGACAGTGGGTCCTACAATGAGCAGTTCTTC. Its protein product is CASSQDSGSYNEQFF.

V is TRBV6-1 and J is TRBJ2-7; 8 bases agree with TRBD2. Germline CDR1 MNHNS, CDR2 SASEGT. This CDR3 contains 14 residues. V lost 10 bases, J lost 4 bases, and 12 bases stayed unmatched. The CDR3 coding sequence is TGTGCCACCGAAGGGGCGGGGGGCCGGTACGAGCAGTACTTC. This gives the protein CATEGAGGRYEQYF.

There are a few counts of this clone. The chain is built from TRBV25-1 and TRBJ2-1, with D perhaps TRBD2 (6 bases). The CDR3 contains 15 residues. V was trimmed by 0 bases and J by 6 bases, leaving 12 bases between them. The germline gives CDR1 MGHDK, CDR2 SYGVNS. The CDR3 protein is CASSEYELAGNEQFF. The DNA of the CDR3 is TGTGCCAGCAGTGAATACGAACTAGCAGGCAATGAGCAGTTCTTC. The full variable domain, in which reference TRBV25-1 and TRBJ2-1 provide the parts outside the CDR3, is EADIYQTPRYLVIGTGKKITLECSQTMGHDKMYWYQQDPGMELHLIHYSYGVNSTEKGDLSSESTVSRIRTEHFPLTLESARPSHTSQYLCASSEYELAGNEQFFGPGTRLTVL.

The CDR3 region has the DNA TGTGCCAGCAGTTCCCTCGGGGTCTCCTACAATGAGCAGTTCTTC. Translation gives CASSSLGVSYNEQFF. This chain joins TRBV27 and TRBJ2-1; the D gene is possibly TRBD2 (5 bases). Germline V CDR1 and CDR2: MNHEY, SMNVEV (reference sequence). Trimming left V 4 bases short and J 0 bases short, with 10 bases between. This CDR3 has 15 residues.

The CDR3 nucleotides read TGTGCCAGCAGTCTCGGACTAGCAGCGTATACGCAGTATTTT. This codes for CASSLGLAAYTQYF. This chain joins TRBV28 and TRBJ2-3, with 8 bases identical to TRBD2. The V and J ends lost 5 bases and 7 bases, in that order; junction bases with no gene match: 8. The CDR3 is made up of 14 amino acids. Germline V gene sequence: CDR1 MDHEN, CDR2 SYDVKM.

V usage is TRBV19 and J usage is TRBJ2-5; weak D call: TRBD2 (5 bases). This CDR3 comprises 16 residues. V was clipped by 3 bases and J by 9 bases, with 23 bases between them. CDR1 and CDR2 (germline): LNHDA, SQIVND (reference sequence). In DNA form, the CDR3 reads TGTGCCAGTAGTATCGGAACAGCACCTGCCCGCGGGCCCCAGTACTTC. This translates into CASSIGTAPARGPQYF.

The chain links TRBV7-8 to TRBJ2-7, with D tentatively TRBD1 (5 bases). Trimming stripped 1 base from V and 2 bases from J, with 9 bases between. CDR1 is SGHVS, CDR2 FQNEAQ, per germline. The CDR3 runs to 14 residues. In DNA, the CDR3 is TGTGCCAGCAGCTTAGTACAGGACACCTACGAGCAGTACTTC. This gives the protein CASSLVQDTYEQYF.

V usage is TRBV5-4 and J usage is TRBJ2-5; 7 nucleotides match TRBD1. The V gene's germline CDR1 is SGHNT and CDR2 YYREEE (reference sequence). The CDR3 is 13 residues long. The ends lost 3 bases at V and 5 bases at J; junction bases unmatched: 4. The CDR3 bases are TGTGCCAGCAGCTCACAGGGGATGGAGACCCAGTACTTC. Translation gives CASSSQGMETQYF.

This clone showed up just a few times. This chain uses TRBV6-1 with TRBJ2-1; 7 bases match TRBD2. The germline gives CDR1 MNHNS, CDR2 SASEGT. Trimming at V came to 3 bases and at J to 4 bases, leaving 3 bases not matched to a gene. The CDR3 spans 14 residues. The DNA for the CDR3 is TGTGCCAGCAGTGACTTGGGGGGGTACAATGAGCAGTTCTTC. Encoded protein: CASSDLGGYNEQFF.

The CDR3 sequence: CAWSVQHNQPQHF. CDR3 coding DNA: TGTGCCTGGAGTGTACAGCACAATCAGCCCCAGCATTTT. The chain carries TRBV30 and TRBJ1-5; D call uncertain. The CDR3 covers 13 residues. V gave up 0 bases and J gave up 3 bases, with 6 bases separating them. From germline, CDR1 is GTSNPN and CDR2 SVGIG (reference sequence). Together with reference TRBV30 and TRBJ1-5, the CDR3 gives the full variable domain: SQTIHQWPATLVQPVGSPLSLECTVEGTSNPNLYWYRQAAGRGLQLLFYSVGIGQISSEVPQNLSASRPQDRQFILSSKKLLLSDSGFYLCAWSVQHNQPQHFGDGTRLSIL.

The V gene is TRBV6-6, the J gene TRBJ2-5; D is possibly TRBD1 (5 bases). The J call may be faulty, since TRBJ2-7 better matches the DNA end. CDR3 length: 16 amino acids. CDR1 and CDR2 (germline): MNHNY, SVGAGI (reference sequence). The CDR3 bases are TGTGCCAGCAGTTACCCCCTGGGGCAGGGCGCGGACGAGCAGTACTTC. The encoded protein is CASSYPLGQGADEQYF.